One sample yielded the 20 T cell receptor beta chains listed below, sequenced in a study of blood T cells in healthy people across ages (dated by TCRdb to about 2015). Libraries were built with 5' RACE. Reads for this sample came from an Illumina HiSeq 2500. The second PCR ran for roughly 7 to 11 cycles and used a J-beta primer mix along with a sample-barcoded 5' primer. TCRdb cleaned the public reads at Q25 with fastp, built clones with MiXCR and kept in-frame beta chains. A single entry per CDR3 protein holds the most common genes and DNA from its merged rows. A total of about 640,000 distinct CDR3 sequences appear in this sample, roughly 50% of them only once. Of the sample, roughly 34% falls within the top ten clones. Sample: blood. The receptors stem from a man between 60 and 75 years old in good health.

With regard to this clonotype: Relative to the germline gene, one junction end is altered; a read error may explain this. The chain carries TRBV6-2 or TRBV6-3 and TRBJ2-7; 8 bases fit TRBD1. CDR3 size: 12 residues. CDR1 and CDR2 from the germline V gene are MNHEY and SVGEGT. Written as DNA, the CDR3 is TGTGCCAGCAGTTCCAGGGGGCTGCTGGGGTTCTTC. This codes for CASSSRGLLGFF.

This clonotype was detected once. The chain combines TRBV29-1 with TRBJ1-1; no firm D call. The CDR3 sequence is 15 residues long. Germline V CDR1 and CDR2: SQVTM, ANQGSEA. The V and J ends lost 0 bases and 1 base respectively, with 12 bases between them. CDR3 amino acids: CSVEEFGRGNTEAFF. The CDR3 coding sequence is TGCAGCGTTGAAGAGTTTGGGAGAGGGAACACTGAAGCTTTCTTT.

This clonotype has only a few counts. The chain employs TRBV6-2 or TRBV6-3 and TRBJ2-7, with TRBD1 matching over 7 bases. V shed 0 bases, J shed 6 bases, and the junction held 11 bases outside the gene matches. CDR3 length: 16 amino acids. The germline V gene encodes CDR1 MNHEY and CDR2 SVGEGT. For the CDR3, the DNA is TGTGCCAGCAGTTACTCGTATAGGGGGCGTACCTCCGAGCAGTACTTC. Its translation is CASSYSYRGRTSEQYF.

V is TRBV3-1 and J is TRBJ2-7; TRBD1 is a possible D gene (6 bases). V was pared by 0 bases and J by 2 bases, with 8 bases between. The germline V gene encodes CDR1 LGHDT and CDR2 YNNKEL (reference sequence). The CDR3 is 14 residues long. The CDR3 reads CASSQEQGTYEQYF. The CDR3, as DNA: TGTGCCAGCAGCCAAGAACAGGGCACCTACGAGCAGTACTTC.

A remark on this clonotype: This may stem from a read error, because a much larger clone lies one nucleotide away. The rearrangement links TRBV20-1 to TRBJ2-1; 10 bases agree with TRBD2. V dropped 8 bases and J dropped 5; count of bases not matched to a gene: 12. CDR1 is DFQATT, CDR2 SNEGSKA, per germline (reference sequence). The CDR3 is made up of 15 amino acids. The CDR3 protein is CSPTSLAGVHNEQFF. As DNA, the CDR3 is TGCAGTCCCACCTCTCTAGCGGGGGTACACAATGAGCAGTTCTTC.

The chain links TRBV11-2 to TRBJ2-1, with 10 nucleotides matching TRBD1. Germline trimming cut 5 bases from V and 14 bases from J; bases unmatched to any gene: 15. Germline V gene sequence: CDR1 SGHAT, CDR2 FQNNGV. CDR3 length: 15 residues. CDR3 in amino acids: CASSPGAAGTGDKFF. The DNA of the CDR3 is TGTGCCAGCAGCCCGGGAGCCGCCGGGACAGGGGACAAGTTCTTC.

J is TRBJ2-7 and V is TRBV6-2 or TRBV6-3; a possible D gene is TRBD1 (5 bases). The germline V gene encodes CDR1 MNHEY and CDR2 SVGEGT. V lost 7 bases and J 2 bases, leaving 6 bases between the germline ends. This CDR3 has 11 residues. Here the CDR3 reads CASKQAYEQYF. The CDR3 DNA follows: TGTGCCAGCAAACAGGCCTACGAGCAGTACTTC.

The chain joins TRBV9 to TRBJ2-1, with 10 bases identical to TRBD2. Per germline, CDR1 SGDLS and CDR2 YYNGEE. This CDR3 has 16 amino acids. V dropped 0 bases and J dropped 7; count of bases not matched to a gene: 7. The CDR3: CASSVAPSGGRNEQFF. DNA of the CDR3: TGTGCCAGCAGCGTAGCCCCTAGCGGGGGCCGAAATGAGCAGTTCTTC.

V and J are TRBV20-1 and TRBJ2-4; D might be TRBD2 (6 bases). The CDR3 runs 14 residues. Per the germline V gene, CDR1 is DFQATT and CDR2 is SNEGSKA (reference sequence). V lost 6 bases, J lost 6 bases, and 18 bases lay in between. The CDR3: CSATKLTSGNIQYF. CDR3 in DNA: TGCAGTGCCACGAAGCTGACTAGTGGAAACATTCAGTACTTC.

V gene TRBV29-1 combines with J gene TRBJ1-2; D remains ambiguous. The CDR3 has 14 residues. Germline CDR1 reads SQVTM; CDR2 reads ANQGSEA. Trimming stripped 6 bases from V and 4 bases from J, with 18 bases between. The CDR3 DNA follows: TGCAGCGTATCTTCCGGGATAGGCTTCTATGGCTACACCTTC. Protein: CSVSSGIGFYGYTF.

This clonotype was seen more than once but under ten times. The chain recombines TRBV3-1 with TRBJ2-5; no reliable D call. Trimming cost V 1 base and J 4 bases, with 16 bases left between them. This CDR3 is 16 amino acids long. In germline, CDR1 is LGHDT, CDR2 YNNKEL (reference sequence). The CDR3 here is CASSQVRRGVRETQYF. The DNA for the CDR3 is TGTGCCAGCAGCCAAGTTAGGCGCGGCGTTCGAGAGACCCAGTACTTC.

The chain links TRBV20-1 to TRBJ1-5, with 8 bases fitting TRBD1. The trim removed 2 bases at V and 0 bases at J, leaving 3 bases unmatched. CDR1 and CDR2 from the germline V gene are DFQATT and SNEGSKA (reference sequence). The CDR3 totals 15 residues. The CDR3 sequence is CSARPRGLSNQPQHF. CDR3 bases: TGCAGTGCTAGACCCAGGGGGCTTAGCAATCAGCCCCAGCATTTT.

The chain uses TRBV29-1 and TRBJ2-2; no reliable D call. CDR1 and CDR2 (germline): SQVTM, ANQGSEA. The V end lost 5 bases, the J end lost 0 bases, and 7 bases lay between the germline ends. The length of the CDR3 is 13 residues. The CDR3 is CSVQKTNTGELFF. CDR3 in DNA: TGCAGCGTTCAAAAAACGAACACCGGGGAGCTGTTTTTT.

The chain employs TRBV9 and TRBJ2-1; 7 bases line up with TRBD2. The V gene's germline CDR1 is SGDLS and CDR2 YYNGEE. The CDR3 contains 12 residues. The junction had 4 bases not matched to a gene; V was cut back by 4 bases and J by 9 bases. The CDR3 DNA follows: TGTGCCAGCAGCATGGGGGGGTCTGAGCAGTTCTTC. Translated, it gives CASSMGGSEQFF. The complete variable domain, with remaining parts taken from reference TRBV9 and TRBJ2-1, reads DSGVTQTPKHLITATGQRVTLRCSPRSGDLSVYWYQQSLDQGLQFLIQYYNGEERAKGNILERFSAQQFPDLHSELNLSSLELGDSALYFCASSMGGSEQFFGPGTRLTVL.

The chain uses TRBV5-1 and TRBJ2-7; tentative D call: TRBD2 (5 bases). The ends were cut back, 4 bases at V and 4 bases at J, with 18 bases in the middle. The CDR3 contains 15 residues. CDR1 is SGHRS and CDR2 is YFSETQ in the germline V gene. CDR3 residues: CASSGPPGSSYEQYF. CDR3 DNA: TGCGCCAGCAGCGGACCCCCGGGGAGCTCTTACGAGCAGTACTTC. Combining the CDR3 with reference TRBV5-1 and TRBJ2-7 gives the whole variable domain KAGVTQTPRYLIKTRGQQVTLSCSPISGHRSVSWYQQTPGQGLQFLFEYFSETQRNKGNFPGRFSGRQFSNSRSEMNVSTLELGDSALYLCASSGPPGSSYEQYFGPGTRLTVT.

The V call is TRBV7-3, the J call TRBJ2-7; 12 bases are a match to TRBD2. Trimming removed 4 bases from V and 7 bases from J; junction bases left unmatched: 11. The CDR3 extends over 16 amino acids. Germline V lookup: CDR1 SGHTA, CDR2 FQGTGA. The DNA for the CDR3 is TGTGCCAGCAGCTCTACTAGCGGGGGGATATACAATGAGCAGTACTTC. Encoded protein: CASSSTSGGIYNEQYF.

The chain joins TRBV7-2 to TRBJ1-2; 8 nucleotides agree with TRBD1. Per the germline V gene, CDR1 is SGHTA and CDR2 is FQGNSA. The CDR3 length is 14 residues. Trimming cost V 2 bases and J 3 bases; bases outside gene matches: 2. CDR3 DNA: TGTGCCAGCAGCTTAACAGGGGGAGACTATGGCTACACCTTC. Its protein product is CASSLTGGDYGYTF.

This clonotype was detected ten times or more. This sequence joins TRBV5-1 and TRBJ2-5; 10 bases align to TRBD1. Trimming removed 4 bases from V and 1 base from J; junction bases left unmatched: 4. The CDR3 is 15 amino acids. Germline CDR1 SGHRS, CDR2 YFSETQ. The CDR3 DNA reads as TGCGCCAGCAGCCCGGGACAGGGGCCCCAAGAGACCCAGTACTTC. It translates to CASSPGQGPQETQYF.

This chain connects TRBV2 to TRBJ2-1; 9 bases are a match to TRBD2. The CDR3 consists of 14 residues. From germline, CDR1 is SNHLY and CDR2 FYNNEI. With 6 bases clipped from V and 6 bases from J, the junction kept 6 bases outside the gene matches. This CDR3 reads CASRATSGPNEQFF. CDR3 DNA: TGTGCCAGCAGAGCGACTAGCGGCCCCAATGAGCAGTTCTTC.

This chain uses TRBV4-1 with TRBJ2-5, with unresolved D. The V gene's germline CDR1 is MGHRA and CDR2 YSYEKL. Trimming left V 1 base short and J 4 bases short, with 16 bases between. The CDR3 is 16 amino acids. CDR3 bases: TGCGCCAGCAGCCAAGCGGTATTGGGTTTTGGAGAGACCCAGTACTTC. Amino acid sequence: CASSQAVLGFGETQYF.